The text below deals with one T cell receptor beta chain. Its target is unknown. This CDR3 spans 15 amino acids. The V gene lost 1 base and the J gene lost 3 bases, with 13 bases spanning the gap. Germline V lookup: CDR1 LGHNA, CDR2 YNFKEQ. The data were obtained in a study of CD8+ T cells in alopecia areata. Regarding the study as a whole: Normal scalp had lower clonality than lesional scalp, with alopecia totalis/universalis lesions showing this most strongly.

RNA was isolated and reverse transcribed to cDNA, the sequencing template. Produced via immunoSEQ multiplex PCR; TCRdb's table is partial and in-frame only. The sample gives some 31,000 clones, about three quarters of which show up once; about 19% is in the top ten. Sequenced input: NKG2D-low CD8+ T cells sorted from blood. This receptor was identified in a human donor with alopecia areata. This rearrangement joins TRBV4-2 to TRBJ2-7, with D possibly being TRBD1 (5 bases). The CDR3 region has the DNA TGTGCCAGCAGCCAAGGGGGCAGTGGGTTCTACGAGCAGTACTTC. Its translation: CASSQGGSGFYEQYF.